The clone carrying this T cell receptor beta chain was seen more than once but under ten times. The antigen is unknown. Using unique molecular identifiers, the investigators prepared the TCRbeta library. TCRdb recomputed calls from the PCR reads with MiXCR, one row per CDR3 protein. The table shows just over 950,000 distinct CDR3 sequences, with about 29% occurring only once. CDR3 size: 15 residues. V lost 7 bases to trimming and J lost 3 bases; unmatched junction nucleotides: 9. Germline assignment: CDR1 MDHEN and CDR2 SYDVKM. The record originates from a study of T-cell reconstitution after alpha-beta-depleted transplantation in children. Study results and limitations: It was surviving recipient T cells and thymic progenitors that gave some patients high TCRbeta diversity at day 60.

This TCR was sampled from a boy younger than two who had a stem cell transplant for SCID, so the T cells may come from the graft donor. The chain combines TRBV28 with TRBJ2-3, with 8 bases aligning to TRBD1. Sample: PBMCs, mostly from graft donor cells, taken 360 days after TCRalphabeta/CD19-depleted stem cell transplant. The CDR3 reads CASKPGGFDTDTQYF. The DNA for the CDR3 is TGTGCCAGCAAACCAGGGGGCTTTGATACAGATACGCAGTATTTT.